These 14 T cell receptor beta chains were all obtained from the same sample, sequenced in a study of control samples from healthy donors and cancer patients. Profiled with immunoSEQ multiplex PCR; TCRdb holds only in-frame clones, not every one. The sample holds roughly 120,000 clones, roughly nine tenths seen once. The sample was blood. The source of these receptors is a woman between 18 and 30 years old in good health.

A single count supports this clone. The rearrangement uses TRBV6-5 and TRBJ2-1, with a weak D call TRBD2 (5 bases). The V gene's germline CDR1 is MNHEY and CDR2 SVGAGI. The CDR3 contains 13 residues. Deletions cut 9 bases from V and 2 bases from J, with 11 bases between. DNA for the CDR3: TGTGCCAGTCGACTAACGGCCTACAATGAGCAGTTCTTC. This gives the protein CASRLTAYNEQFF.

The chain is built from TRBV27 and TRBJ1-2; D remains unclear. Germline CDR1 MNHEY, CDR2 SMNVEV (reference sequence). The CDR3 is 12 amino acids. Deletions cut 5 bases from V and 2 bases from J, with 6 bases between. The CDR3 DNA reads TGTGCCAGCAGTGCCGGGAACTATGGCTACACCTTC. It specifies CASSAGNYGYTF.

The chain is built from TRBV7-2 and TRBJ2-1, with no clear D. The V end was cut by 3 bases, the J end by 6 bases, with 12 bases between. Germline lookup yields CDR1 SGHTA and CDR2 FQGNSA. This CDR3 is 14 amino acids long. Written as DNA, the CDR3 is TGTGCCAGCAGCTTGTGGTTCGCTAGCAATGAGCAGTTCTTC. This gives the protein CASSLWFASNEQFF. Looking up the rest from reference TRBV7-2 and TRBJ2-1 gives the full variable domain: GAGVSQSPSNKVTEKGKDVELRCDPISGHTALYWYRQSLGQGLEFLIYFQGNSAPDKSGLPSDRFSAERTGGSVSTLTIQRTQQEDSAVYLCASSLWFASNEQFFGPGTRLTVL.

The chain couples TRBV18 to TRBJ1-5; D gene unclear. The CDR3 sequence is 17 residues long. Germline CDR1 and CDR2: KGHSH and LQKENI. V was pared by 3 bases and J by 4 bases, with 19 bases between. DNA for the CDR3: TGTGCCAGCTCACCTGCGCCAGAAGTGGCTCGTAATCAGCCCCAGCATTTT. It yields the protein CASSPAPEVARNQPQHF. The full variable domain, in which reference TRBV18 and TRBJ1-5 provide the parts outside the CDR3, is NAGVMQNPRHLVRRRGQEARLRCSPMKGHSHVYWYRQLPEEGLKFMVYLQKENIIDESGMPKERFSAEFPKEGPSILRIQQVVRGDSAAYFCASSPAPEVARNQPQHFGDGTRLSIL.

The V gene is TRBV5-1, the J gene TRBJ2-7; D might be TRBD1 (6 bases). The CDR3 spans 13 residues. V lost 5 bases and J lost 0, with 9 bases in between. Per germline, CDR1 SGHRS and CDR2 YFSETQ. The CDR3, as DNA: TGCGCCAGCAGGGACAGTAACTCCTACGAGCAGTACTTC. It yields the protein CASRDSNSYEQYF.

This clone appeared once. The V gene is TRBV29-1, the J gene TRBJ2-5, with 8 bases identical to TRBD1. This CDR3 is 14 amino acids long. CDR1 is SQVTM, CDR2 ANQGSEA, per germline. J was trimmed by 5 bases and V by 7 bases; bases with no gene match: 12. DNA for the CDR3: TGCAGCGCAACCGGACAGGGTGTCGGGGAGACCCAGTACTTC. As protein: CSATGQGVGETQYF.

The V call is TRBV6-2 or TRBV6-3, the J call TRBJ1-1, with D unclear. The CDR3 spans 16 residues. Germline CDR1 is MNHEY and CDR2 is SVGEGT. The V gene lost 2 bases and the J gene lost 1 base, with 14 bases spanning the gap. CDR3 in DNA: TGTGCCAGCAGTTACAATTCGGGATTGGCGAACACTGAAGCTTTCTTT. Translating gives CASSYNSGLANTEAFF.

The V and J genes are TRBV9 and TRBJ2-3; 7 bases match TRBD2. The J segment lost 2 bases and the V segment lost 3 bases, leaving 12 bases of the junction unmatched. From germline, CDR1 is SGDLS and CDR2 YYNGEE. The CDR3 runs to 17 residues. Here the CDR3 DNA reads TGTGCCAGCAGCGACCCGGGACTAAGGACATACACAGATACGCAGTATTTT. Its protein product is CASSDPGLRTYTDTQYF.

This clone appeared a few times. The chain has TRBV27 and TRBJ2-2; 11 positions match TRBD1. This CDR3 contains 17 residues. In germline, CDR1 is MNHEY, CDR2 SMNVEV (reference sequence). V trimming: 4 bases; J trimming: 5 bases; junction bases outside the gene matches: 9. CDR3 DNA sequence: TGTGCCAGCAGTTCAAGGACAGGGGGCGCGGGTACCGGGGAGCTGTTTTTT. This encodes CASSSRTGGAGTGELFF.

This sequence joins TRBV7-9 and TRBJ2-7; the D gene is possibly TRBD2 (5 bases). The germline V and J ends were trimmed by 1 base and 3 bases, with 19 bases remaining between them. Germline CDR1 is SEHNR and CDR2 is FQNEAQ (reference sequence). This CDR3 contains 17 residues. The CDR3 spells CASSLVEGETYYYEQYF. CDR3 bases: TGTGCCAGCAGCTTAGTCGAGGGAGAGACCTACTACTACGAGCAGTACTTC.

The CDR3 DNA reads TGTGCCAGCAGTAATGGCGGGGGGGCCAAAAACATTCAGTACTTC. Translating it yields CASSNGGGAKNIQYF. The genes are TRBV28 and TRBJ2-4, with 8 bases aligning to TRBD2. CDR3 length: 15 amino acids. Germline CDR1 and CDR2: MDHEN and SYDVKM. Trimming took 5 bases from V and 1 from J; bases not matched to a gene: 4. The full variable domain, in which reference TRBV28 and TRBJ2-4 provide the parts outside the CDR3, is DVKVTQSSRYLVKRTGEKVFLECVQDMDHENMFWYRQDPGLGLRLIYFSYDVKMKEKGDIPEGYSVSREKKERFSLILESASTNQTSMYLCASSNGGGAKNIQYFGAGTRLSVL.

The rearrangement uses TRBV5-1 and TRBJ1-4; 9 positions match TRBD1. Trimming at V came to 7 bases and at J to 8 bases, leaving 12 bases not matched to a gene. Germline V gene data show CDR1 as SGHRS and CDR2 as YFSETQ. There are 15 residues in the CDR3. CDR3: CASGITGGLREKLFF. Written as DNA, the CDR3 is TGCGCCAGCGGGATTACAGGGGGCTTGAGGGAAAAACTGTTTTTT.

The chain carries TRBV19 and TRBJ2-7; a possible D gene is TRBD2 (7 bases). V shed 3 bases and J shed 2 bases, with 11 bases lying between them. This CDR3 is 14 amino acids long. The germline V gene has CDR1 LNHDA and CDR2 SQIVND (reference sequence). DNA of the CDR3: TGTGCCAGTAGTATCGGCGGGGGCGCCTACGAGCAGTACTTC. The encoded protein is CASSIGGGAYEQYF.

CDR3 region: CASSQARQGPYNEQFF. CDR3 bases: TGCGCCAGCAGCCAAGCGAGACAGGGGCCATACAATGAGCAGTTCTTC. The chain combines TRBV4-3 with TRBJ2-1; 8 nucleotides line up with TRBD1. This CDR3 contains 16 residues. The germline gives CDR1 LGHNA, CDR2 YSLEER. With V trimmed by 1 base and J by 4 bases, 6 bases remained unmatched.